This is a list of T cell receptor beta chains from one sample in a study of blood T cell repertoires in COVID-19. The method was immunoSEQ multiplex PCR; TCRdb's version includes in-frame clones alone and lacks a portion of them. The sample has 250,000 to 300,000 clones; 65% to 85% are singletons. Input material: peripheral blood. Receptors were obtained from a man older than 75 with acute or convalescent COVID-19. Both conserved end residues are part of each CDR3. A D gene is named only where the DNA matches it firmly. A row's size may be missing; if present it is once, few, many or a size class.

d_gene	j_gene	v_gene	abundance	CDR3nt	CDR3aa
TRBD1	TRBJ2-1	TRBV11-1	.	TGTGCCAGCAGCTTCCACGGGACAGCCTCTTGGGGAGAGCAGTTCTTC	CASSFHGTASWGEQFF
.	TRBJ2-7	TRBV5-6	.	TGTGCCAGCAGCCGAAGGGCCAGGGGAGCCTACGAGCAGTACTTC	CASSRRARGAYEQYF
.	TRBJ2-7	TRBV4-1	.	TGCGCCAGCAGCCAAGCATGGGTAGGCGGGACCTACGAGCAGTACTTC	CASSQAWVGGTYEQYF
TRBD2	TRBJ2-3	TRBV5-3	.	TGTGCCAGAAGCCTCGACGGGGAGCAGGAGCGGGAGCCCCGATCGCAGTATTTT	CARSLDGEQEREPRSQYF
TRBD1	TRBJ1-5	TRBV6-5	.	TGTGCCAGCAGGGGACAGCCTAATCAGCCCCAGCATTTT	CASRGQPNQPQHF
.	TRBJ2-3	TRBV5-4	.	TGTGCCAGCAGCCCGGACTACCTCACAGATACGCAGTATTTT	CASSPDYLTDTQYF
TRBD1	TRBJ1-1	TRBV7-9	once	TGTGCCAGCAGCATAACAGGGGGCACTGAAGCTTTCTTT	CASSITGGTEAFF
.	TRBJ1-6	TRBV5-1	.	TGCGCCAGCAGCTTGGGACAGACAAATTCACCCCTCCACTTT	CASSLGQTNSPLHF
TRBD2	TRBJ2-1	TRBV11-3	few	TGTGCCAGCAGCTTAGACCCGGGACTAGGTTTAGGCAATGAGCAGTTCTTC	CASSLDPGLGLGNEQFF
TRBD1	TRBJ2-1	TRBV27	.	TGTGCCAGCAGTTTAGGACAGGGCTATGAGCAGTTCTTC	CASSLGQGYEQFF
.	TRBJ2-4	TRBV18	.	TGTGCCAGCTCACCCCGAAATCAGGGAATTGCCAAAAACATTCAGTACTTC	CASSPRNQGIAKNIQYF
.	TRBJ2-1	TRBV21-1	once	TGTGCCAGCAGCAAAGGGGGAACTAGCGGGAGGGCTTGGGAGCAGTTCTTC	CASSKGGTSGRAWEQFF
TRBD1	TRBJ2-7	TRBV5-1	few	TGCGCCAGCAGCGTCGGGACAGGGGGCGAGCAGTACTTC	CASSVGTGGEQYF
TRBD1	TRBJ2-3	TRBV5-1	once	TGCGCCAGCAGCTTGGCGGGACAGCCCTTTGATACGCAGTATTTT	CASSLAGQPFDTQYF
TRBD1	TRBJ2-7	TRBV6-6	.	TGTGCCAGCAACGGACAGGGGGCCAACTCCTACGAGCAGTACTTC	CASNGQGANSYEQYF
.	TRBJ2-2	TRBV29-1	few	TGCAGCGTCCAGAACACCGGGGAGCTGTTTTTT	CSVQNTGELFF
.	TRBJ2-1	TRBV5-1	.	TGCGCCAGCAGCTTGTACGGGAGCGTGATGAATGAGCAGTTCTTC	CASSLYGSVMNEQFF
TRBD2	TRBJ2-1	TRBV9	.	TGTGCCAGCAGCGCTAGCGGGAGGAGGGATGAGCAGTTCTTC	CASSASGRRDEQFF
TRBD1	TRBJ1-4	TRBV7-9	.	TGTGCCAGCAGCTTTGGACAGGGCCGCGAAAAACTGTTTTTT	CASSFGQGREKLFF